These T cell receptor beta chains were read from a single sample in a study of T-cell reconstitution after alpha-beta-depleted transplantation in children. TCRdb reprocessed the PCR reads via MiXCR and lists one record per CDR3 protein. The sample yields 130,000 or so distinct CDR3 sequences, more than 9.5% seen once. The sequenced sample was PBMCs, mostly from graft donor cells, obtained 180 days after TCRalphabeta/CD19-depleted stem cell transplant. The receptors derive from a girl in the first two years of life who had a stem cell transplant for combined immunodeficiency, so the T cells may come from the graft donor. The CDR3 runs from the conserved cysteine through the conserved F or W. A D gene is named only where the DNA matches it firmly. A row's size may be missing; if present it is once, few, many or a size class.

>TRBJ1-1|TRBV6-5|TRBD1|few
TGTGCCAGCAGTTACACACAGGGGGCCAACACTGAAGCTTTCTTT
CASSYTQGANTEAFF
>TRBJ2-3|TRBV12-3/TRBV12-4|-|many
TGTGCCAGCAGTTTAGGGCCGTACACAGATACGCAGTATTTT
CASSLGPYTDTQYF
>TRBJ2-7|TRBV6-2/TRBV6-3|TRBD2|-
TGTGCCAGCAGACCCGCTAGCGGGGGAGCCTCCTACGAGCAGTACTTC
CASRPASGGASYEQYF
>TRBJ2-1|TRBV5-1|TRBD1|few
TGCGCCAGCAGGGAGCTAGACAGGGAGTTCTTC
CASRELDREFF
>TRBJ2-7|TRBV5-6|-|few
TGTGCCAGCAGTCCCGCAGGGAGCTCCTACGAGCAGTACTTC
CASSPAGSSYEQYF
>TRBJ2-7|TRBV10-3|-|few
TGTGCCATCAGTGATCAGAGGGCCATCGAGCAGTACTTC
CAISDQRAIEQYF
>TRBJ2-3|TRBV20-1|-|few
TGCAGTGCAACGGGATCTATATCTACAGATACGCAGTATTTT
CSATGSISTDTQYF
>TRBJ2-1|TRBV19|-|-
TGTGCCAGTGAGTTGAGGGCAGGTGAGCAGTTCTTC
CASELRAGEQFF
>TRBJ2-1|TRBV6-2/TRBV6-3|TRBD2|-
TGTGCCAGCAGTTACGGCCCCCTAGCGGGAGGGCCAAGGAACAATGAGCAGTTCTTC
CASSYGPLAGGPRNNEQFF
>TRBJ2-2|TRBV4-3|-|few
TGCGCCAGCAGCACCCGGGACTCAGGCACCGGGGAGCTGTTTTTT
CASSTRDSGTGELFF
>TRBJ1-5|TRBV27|TRBD1|-
TGTGCCAGCAGTTTCAGGGGGCAAATCAGCAATCAGCCCCAGCATTTT
CASSFRGQISNQPQHF
>TRBJ2-1|TRBV12-3/TRBV12-4|-|many
TGTGCCAGCAGTTTACGGGGACACAATGAGCAGTTCTTC
CASSLRGHNEQFF
>TRBJ2-2|TRBV11-2|-|-
TGTGCCAGCAGCTTGGGACAACTCTTCTACGCGAACACCGGGGAGCTGTTTTTT
CASSLGQLFYANTGELFF
>TRBJ2-2|TRBV9|-|few
TGTGCCAGCAGCGTAGGGACGGATATCAACACCGGGGAGCTGTTTTTT
CASSVGTDINTGELFF
>TRBJ2-5|TRBV20-1|-|many
TGCAGTGTACAGGCGCAAGAGACCCAGTACTTC
CSVQAQETQYF
>TRBJ1-1|TRBV12-3/TRBV12-4|-|few
TGTGCCAGCAGTCCAAGGGGGGGAGGTGGAGCTTTCTTT
CASSPRGGGGAFF
>TRBJ2-7|TRBV27|-|few
TGTGCCAGCAGCACGACAGGCTCCTACGAGCAGTACTTC
CASSTTGSYEQYF
>TRBJ2-3|TRBV5-5|-|few
TGTGCCAGCAGCACCGGGGGGACAAGTACAGATACGCAGTATTTT
CASSTGGTSTDTQYF
>TRBJ2-7|TRBV20-1|TRBD1|-
TGCAGTGCCCTCCGGACAGGCCTCTACGAGCAGTACTTC
CSALRTGLYEQYF
>TRBJ2-7|TRBV12-3/TRBV12-4|-|-
TGTGCCAGCAGTTTCGGGGCGGAATCCTACGAGCAGTACTTC
CASSFGAESYEQYF
>TRBJ2-1|TRBV20-1|-|few
TGCAGTGCTAGATTTACTTCTTCCTACAATGAGCAGTTCTTC
CSARFTSSYNEQFF
>TRBJ2-5|TRBV9|TRBD1|many
TGTGCCAGCAGCCCCGGACGGACAGGCTCTTGGGAGACCCAGTACTTC
CASSPGRTGSWETQYF
>TRBJ2-3|TRBV7-2|-|-
TGTGCCAGCAGCTTCGGAGGGTTCACAGATACGCAGTATTTT
CASSFGGFTDTQYF
>TRBJ2-3|TRBV20-1|TRBD2|-
TGCAGTGCAGGACAGGGACTAGCGGCAGATACGCAGTATTTT
CSAGQGLAADTQYF
>TRBJ1-1|TRBV5-5|-|many
TGTGCCAGCAGCTTGGGATTTCAGGGGAACCGAGAAGCTTTCTTT
CASSLGFQGNREAFF
>TRBJ2-4|TRBV10-3|-|-
TGTGCCATCAGTGACCGGGACCGTGGGGACATTCAGTACTTC
CAISDRDRGDIQYF
>TRBJ2-7|TRBV7-9|TRBD1|few
TGTGCCAGCAGTTCAGTGGGGCCGACAGGGGCCTACGAGCAGTACTTC
CASSSVGPTGAYEQYF
>TRBJ2-3|TRBV20-1|TRBD2|few
TGCAGTGCTGGGAAAGTGGGCGGGGGGGCAGATACGCAGTATTTT
CSAGKVGGGADTQYF
>TRBJ2-3|TRBV5-1|-|many
TGCGCCAGCAGCTCATTCGCCTTCGGCACAGATACGCAGTATTTT
CASSSFAFGTDTQYF
>TRBJ1-1|TRBV20-1|-|few
TGCAGTGCACAGGCGATGAACACTGAAGCTTTCTTT
CSAQAMNTEAFF
>TRBJ2-1|TRBV20-1|-|few
TGCAGTGCTAGAGAGGCCAATATCAATGAGCAGTTCTTC
CSAREANINEQFF
>TRBJ2-7|TRBV6-6|TRBD1|-
TGTGCCACCTGGACAGGACGCTACGAGCAGTACTTC
CATWTGRYEQYF
>TRBJ2-5|TRBV20-1|TRBD1|-
TGCAGTGCTACCTGGGACAGGGATTGGGAGACCCAGTACTTC
CSATWDRDWETQYF
>TRBJ2-3|TRBV5-1|-|-
TGCGCCAGCAGCTTGGAGAGGGCAGGGGCGACAGATACGCAGTATTTT
CASSLERAGATDTQYF
>TRBJ2-7|TRBV28|TRBD1|-
TGTGCCAGCAGTTTATACTCCGGACAGGGAGGCGAGCAGTACTTC
CASSLYSGQGGEQYF
>TRBJ1-2|TRBV12-3/TRBV12-4|TRBD1|many
TGTGCCAGCCGGGACAGGGATAACTATGGCTACACCTTC
CASRDRDNYGYTF
>TRBJ2-3|TRBV5-1|-|-
TGCGCCAGCAGCCCGGAGGTAGCGGGACAGACAGATACGCAGTATTTT
CASSPEVAGQTDTQYF
>TRBJ2-5|TRBV20-1|TRBD2|-
TGCAGTGCTAGTTCACTAGCGGGAGTGGGTATTTTGGAGACCCAGTACTTC
CSASSLAGVGILETQYF
>TRBJ1-1|TRBV20-1|-|many
TGCAGTGCTAGACCACCACCTATGAACACTGAAGCTTTCTTT
CSARPPPMNTEAFF
>TRBJ2-1|TRBV5-1|-|-
TGCGCCAGCAGACCAGGGGAAGGCGCCTACAATGAGCAGTTCTTC
CASRPGEGAYNEQFF
>TRBJ2-7|TRBV5-5|-|few
TGTGCCAGCAGCCAGCTAGACAGAGACCTCTACGAGCAGTACTTC
CASSQLDRDLYEQYF
>TRBJ1-4|TRBV7-9|-|few
TGTGCCAGCAGCTTACCAGTTGGCGAAAAACTGTTTTTT
CASSLPVGEKLFF
>TRBJ1-6|TRBV7-2|-|-
TGTGCCAGCAGCTGGAACCCTTCACCCCTCCACTTT
CASSWNPSPLHF
>TRBJ2-7|TRBV4-3|-|few
TGCGCCAGCAGCCAAGATTCCCAGGCCGGGGGACCCTACGAGCAGTACTTC
CASSQDSQAGGPYEQYF
>TRBJ2-1|TRBV28|-|few
TGTGCCAGCACCGAGCTACAGGGCGACAATGAGCAGTTCTTC
CASTELQGDNEQFF
>TRBJ2-3|TRBV20-1|-|-
TGCAGTGCTAGGACAGACCGGGGAGCCACAGATACGCAGTATTTT
CSARTDRGATDTQYF
>TRBJ1-5|TRBV5-1|-|many
TGCGCCAGCAGCCCTCCGGGAAGCGTGGATCAGCCCCAGCATTTT
CASSPPGSVDQPQHF
>TRBJ2-2|TRBV20-1|-|few
TGCAGTGCTAGAATGAGTAAGGTAGACAGGACCAAAAATACGAACACCGGGGAGCTGTTTTTT
CSARMSKVDRTKNTNTGELFF
>TRBJ2-5|TRBV5-1|-|few
TGCGCCAGCAGTCAGATCGGACAGATTTGGGAGACCCAGTACTTC
CASSQIGQIWETQYF
>TRBJ1-2|TRBV3-1|TRBD1|many
TGTGCCAGCAGCTATAACACCCGGGACAGAGGCTACACCTTC
CASSYNTRDRGYTF
>TRBJ2-3|TRBV5-1|TRBD1|-
TGCGCCAGCAGCTTCCGGAAACAGGGGGGCACAGATACGCAGTATTTT
CASSFRKQGGTDTQYF
>TRBJ2-7|TRBV25-1|-|-
TGTGACAGCAGTGAGCTCGGGAACTACGAGCAGTACTTC
CDSSELGNYEQYF
>TRBJ2-5|TRBV7-2|-|many
TGTGCCAGCAATTCGGAGGGAGGCCGCGTGACCCAGTACTTC
CASNSEGGRVTQYF